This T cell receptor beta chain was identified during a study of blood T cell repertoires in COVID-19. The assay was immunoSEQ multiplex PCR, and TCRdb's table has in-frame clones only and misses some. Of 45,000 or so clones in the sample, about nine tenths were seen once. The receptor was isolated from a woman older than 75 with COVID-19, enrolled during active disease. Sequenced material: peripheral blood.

The CDR3 nucleotides read TGTGCCAGCAGCTCCGGGGGAGCGGGGGGGGGCGCGACCCAGTACTTC. Translation: CASSSGGAGGGATQYF. The rearrangement links TRBV11-3 to TRBJ2-5; 10 bases align to TRBD2. Germline V gene data show CDR1 as SGHNT and CDR2 as YENEEA. Trimming at V came to 4 bases and at J to 7 bases, leaving 12 bases not matched to a gene. The CDR3 consists of 16 residues.